The 8 T cell receptor beta chains below were found in one sample sequenced in a study of blood T cells in healthy people across ages. A second roughly 6 to 12 cycle PCR used barcoded and J-beta primers. TCRdb itself ran the 5' RACE reads through MiXCR, one entry per CDR3 protein. Among about 720,000 distinct CDR3 sequences listed, about a fifth were seen once. Sequenced sample: blood. These receptors were taken from a man between 65 and 80 years old in good health.

This chain links TRBV2 with TRBJ2-7; D gene uncertain. This CDR3 region has 14 residues. Germline CDR1 is SNHLY and CDR2 is FYNNEI. Between the trimmed V and J ends, which lost 5 bases and 7 bases, there was a span of 18 bases. As DNA, the CDR3 is TGTGCCAGCAGTCGTTCAGATTTTTGGGTGGAGCAGTACTTC. Amino acids: CASSRSDFWVEQYF.

There are a few counts of this clonotype. V usage is TRBV25-1 and J usage is TRBJ2-5; TRBD1 is a possible D gene (5 bases). Trimming shortened V by 0 bases and J by 4 bases, and 9 bases separated the two germline ends. The CDR3 has 14 residues. Germline CDR1 MGHDK, CDR2 SYGVNS. CDR3 residues: CASSEYTGRETQYF. CDR3 in DNA: TGTGCCAGCAGTGAATACACAGGTCGAGAGACCCAGTACTTC.

The V and J genes are TRBV12-3 or TRBV12-4 and TRBJ2-7; TRBD2 is a possible D gene (6 bases). V lost 5 bases to trimming and J lost 3 bases, with 8 bases between them. This CDR3 is built from 12 residues. In nucleotides, the CDR3 is TGTGCCAGCAGTACGGACTACTACGAGCAGTACTTC. Protein: CASSTDYYEQYF.

This chain joins TRBV6-5 and TRBJ2-3; D is unclear. The ends were cut back, 0 bases at V and 0 bases at J, with 13 bases in the middle. The CDR3 has 17 residues. Germline loops: CDR1 MNHEY, CDR2 SVGAGI. The CDR3: CASSYSTFRTSTDTQYF. The CDR3 region has the DNA TGTGCCAGCAGTTACTCGACGTTTAGAACTAGCACAGATACGCAGTATTTT.

This clonotype was detected only once. The chain carries TRBV5-1 and TRBJ1-3; no reliable D call. In germline, CDR1 is SGHRS, CDR2 YFSETQ. V was clipped by 0 bases and J by 1 base, with 8 bases between them. The CDR3 consists of 15 residues. This CDR3 reads CASSLEWASGNTIYF. The CDR3 nucleotides are TGCGCCAGCAGCTTGGAGTGGGCTTCTGGAAACACCATATATTTT.

This clonotype showed up just a few times. The J gene is TRBJ2-5, the V gene TRBV28, with TRBD2 identical over 11 bases. J was trimmed by 5 bases and V by 4 bases; bases with no gene match: 6. Germline loops: CDR1 MDHEN, CDR2 SYDVKM. The CDR3 spans 15 residues. The CDR3 sequence is CASSSLAGGDETQYF. CDR3 DNA: TGTGCCAGCAGTTCGCTAGCGGGAGGTGATGAGACCCAGTACTTC.

About this clonotype itself: A read error may explain this, as a much larger clone is one base away. The chain uses TRBV4-3 and TRBJ2-3, with D possibly called TRBD1 or TRBD2 (5 bases each). V shed 5 bases and J shed 0 bases, with 9 bases lying between them. This CDR3 contains 14 residues. The germline gives CDR1 LGHNA, CDR2 YSLEER. The chain's CDR3 is CASSWGSSTDTQYF. DNA for the CDR3: TGCGCCAGCAGCTGGGGGTCTAGCACAGATACGCAGTATTTT.

The chain uses TRBV7-9 and TRBJ1-2; D gene uncertain. Germline V gene sequence: CDR1 SEHNR, CDR2 FQNEAQ (reference sequence). The CDR3 is 17 residues long. Trimming shortened V by 1 base and J by 3 bases, and 18 bases separated the two germline ends. CDR3 nucleotides: TGTGCCAGCAGCTTAGAGCCGTCTGTTGGGGTGGACTATGGCTACACCTTC. Its protein product is CASSLEPSVGVDYGYTF.